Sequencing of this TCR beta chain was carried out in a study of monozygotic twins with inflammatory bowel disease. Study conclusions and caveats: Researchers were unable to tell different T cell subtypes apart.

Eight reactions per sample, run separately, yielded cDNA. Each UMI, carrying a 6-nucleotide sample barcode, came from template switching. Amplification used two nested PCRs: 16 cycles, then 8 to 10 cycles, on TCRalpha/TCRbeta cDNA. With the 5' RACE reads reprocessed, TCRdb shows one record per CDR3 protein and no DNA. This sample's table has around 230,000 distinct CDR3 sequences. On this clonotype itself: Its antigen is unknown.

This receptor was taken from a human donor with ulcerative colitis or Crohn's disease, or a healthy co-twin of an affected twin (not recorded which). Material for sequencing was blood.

The CDR3 loop is CASSERTDHNSPLHF. The chain uses TRBV27 and TRBJ1-6. This CDR3 contains 15 residues. CDR1 MNHEY and CDR2 SMNVEV come from the germline V gene (reference sequence).